This T cell receptor (beta chain) was observed in a study of spatial heterogeneity in lung cancer (dated by TCRdb to between 2017 and 2020). General notes on the study: Beta-chain transcripts were consistently detected in greater numbers than alpha-chain transcripts, which likely reflects a higher abundance of beta-chain transcripts. TCR transcript counts in tumor regions correlated strongly with a T cell transcriptional module score from matched bulk RNA-seq. In the raw uncorrected reads, each unique combination of TCR and UMI appeared on average more than ten times. TCR alpha and beta repertoires were quantitatively compared across multiple tumor regions, matched nontumor lung and blood in non-small cell lung cancer. The study linked features of the TCR repertoire to counts of nonsynonymous mutations, which were determined by whole-exome sequencing of tumor tissue. At surgery, hundreds of tumor regions, around 68 matched nontumor lung samples and 56 PBMC samples were TCR-sequenced for both alpha and beta chains. Results the study describes overall, beyond this receptor: The count of ubiquitous expanded TCRs correlated with the count of ubiquitous nonsynonymous mutations, and the count of regional expanded TCRs correlated with the count of regional nonsynonymous mutations. A correlation was observed between the number of expanded intratumoral alpha and beta TCRs and the tumor nonsynonymous mutation count. Confirming at a functional level the hypothesis that regional TCRs recognize regional mutations was considered to require additional single-cell paired TCR alpha and beta sequencing. TCR-seq coverage of tumor T cells was estimated to be only roughly 7% for alpha chains and more than 11% for beta chains.

This specimen's time point label, interpreted: sample taken at primary tumor resection. The donors were 60 to 80 patients from the lung TRACERx cohort who had early-stage, untreated non-small cell lung cancer. Without any cell sorting, TCR sequencing was performed on whole RNA extracted either from tumor and nontumor lung tissue or from cryopreserved PBMC samples. Only patients with enough RNA available from two or more tumor regions were chosen for TCR sequencing. Tumor and adjacent nontumor lung specimens were reviewed by a lung pathologist before selection. The library was produced with 5' RACE. The instrument was a NextSeq 500. In the TCR library protocol, a unique molecular identifier was attached to each TCR cDNA molecule so that PCR and sequencing errors could be corrected. Per the authors' processing: Decombinator tools were used for TCR identification, UMI-based error correction and CDR3 extraction. Expanded TCRs were defined as those above a frequency of 2 per 1,000, corresponding to the top 1% of the tumor frequency distribution. Expanded tumor TCRs were classed as regional if statistically deemed absent (corrected P<0.05) from at least one tumor region, otherwise ubiquitous. Renyi diversity was computed with the R vegan package after each repertoire had been subsampled 100 times to 5,000 TCRs. CDR3 similarity networks were built from amino acid triplet string-kernel similarity, connecting CDR3s with pairwise similarity above 0.82. TCRdb trimmed public reads at Q25 via fastp, called clones via MiXCR and kept in-frame beta chains. A single entry per CDR3 protein holds the most common genes and DNA from its merged rows. TCRdb, not the original authors, processed these V and J calls. The sample contains more than 4,500 distinct CDR3 sequences, 17% of them found a single time. About 14% of the sample comes from the top ten.

The trim is 0 bases for V and 1 base for J, with a gap of 7 bases between the germline ends. Measured from the cysteine to the phenylalanine, the CDR3 is 14 residues long. The entry retains the CDR3 DNA only, 42 bases that are in frame from base 1. Sequences SGHRS (CDR1) and YFSETQ (CDR2) are obtained from the germline V gene. To note about this clonotype: No cognate antigen has been identified for it. No base quality information exists; no much larger clone differs at one position.

The sequence was collected from a male donor with early-stage non-small cell lung cancer. The V and J genes are TRBV5-1 and TRBJ1-2, with the D gene uncertain. The starting material was lung tumor tissue, obtained at surgery. The CDR3 is CASSLEDGNYGYTF. The DNA sequence reads TGCGCCAGCAGCTTGGAGGACGGTAACTATGGCTACACCTTC. This CDR3, with the reference TRBV5-1 and TRBJ1-2 proteins standing in past its ends, gives the full variable domain KAGVTQTPRYLIKTRGQQVTLSCSPISGHRSVSWYQQTPGQGLQFLFEYFSETQRNKGNFPGRFSGRQFSNSRSEMNVSTLELGDSALYLCASSLEDGNYGYTFGSGTRLTVV.